This T cell receptor beta chain was recorded in a study of Graves' ophthalmopathy and Graves' hyperthyroidism. Overall study context: Specimen type is peripheral blood, obtained at initial diagnosis before any treatment. Broader study findings: Blood also contained most of the expanded thyroid clonotypes above 0.001 frequency. In separating ophthalmopathy from stable hyperthyroidism, a 13-signature model achieved 85% to 90% sensitivity and 70% to 83% specificity. The model predicted ophthalmopathy progression with around 70% sensitivity and less than 85% specificity.

With regard to this clonotype: Its antigen is still unknown.

This CDR3 has 16 residues. Germline V gives CDR1 MNHEY, CDR2 SVGEGT. Trimming left V 2 bases short and J 8 bases short, with 21 bases between. CDR3 regions of TCR beta were amplified from RNA transcripts. RT-PCR with HTBI primers came first, then second-round multiplex PCR. TCRdb called the multiplex PCR reads again in MiXCR, with one record for every CDR3 protein. Among some 520,000 distinct CDR3 sequences listed, roughly an eighth were seen once. The receptor comes from a woman aged 30 to 39 with Graves' ophthalmopathy. The chain combines TRBV6-2 or TRBV6-3 with TRBJ1-2, with D hard to call. Sequencing used blood. The CDR3 spells CASSYATRTELYGYTF. CDR3 bases: TGTGCCAGCAGTTACGCGACACGGACGGAGCTTTACGGCTACACCTTC.